The clone carrying this T cell receptor (beta chain) was observed a handful of times. Its target is not known. The data stem from a study of T-cell memory formation after mild COVID-19. Study-level findings and limits: Clones that contracted clustered mainly in CM and EM if CD4+ and in EMRA if CD8+. Some clones that responded turned up in pre-infection memory, which suggests that cross-reactive memory joined in.

Germline CDR1 SGHVS, CDR2 FQNEAQ. Trimming stripped 5 bases from V and 1 base from J, with 9 bases between. The CDR3 totals 15 residues. Using constant-segment primers, 5'RACE produced TCR alpha and TCR beta cDNA libraries carrying sample barcodes and UMIs. TCRdb recomputed calls from the 5' RACE reads with MiXCR, one row per CDR3 protein. The table records tens of thousands of distinct CDR3 sequences, around 13% of them present only once. The chain uses TRBV7-8 and TRBJ2-6; D may be TRBD2 (5 bases). The sample taken for sequencing was PBMCs or a T cell subset sorted from them (not recorded which). The origin of this receptor is a man aged 18-30 years who had mild COVID-19 (a few samples of this study predate the infection). Cell type and time point are not known. The CDR3 loop reads CASSPRGSGANVLTF. CDR3 nucleotide sequence: TGTGCCAGCAGCCCCCGGGGATCTGGGGCCAACGTCCTGACTTTC. Filled out from reference TRBV7-8 and TRBJ2-6, the complete variable domain reads GAGVSQSPRYKVAKRGQDVALRCDPISGHVSLFWYQQALGQGPEFLTYFQNEAQLDKSGLPSDRFFAERPEGSVSTLKIQRTQQEDSAVYLCASSPRGSGANVLTFGAGSRLTVL.